This TCR beta chain was retrieved from a study of cytomegalovirus exposure and HLA in healthy donors. PCR employed 60 Vbeta and 13 Jbeta primers. Only in-frame clones appear in the TCRdb table, and some are missing; sequencing was by immunoSEQ multiplex PCR. The top ten clones hold about 2.3% of a sample with under 100,000 clones, roughly 85% of them seen once. Trimming pared 0 bases from V and 7 bases from J, leaving 11 bases between. This CDR3 is built from 15 residues. CDR1 is SGDLS, CDR2 YYNGEE, per germline. The sequenced material came from PBMCs. The TCR sequence derives from a man aged 30 to 45 in good health and CMV-seronegative. The J gene is TRBJ1-6, the V gene TRBV9; D unclear. CDR3 DNA sequence: TGTGCCAGCAGCGTAGATCACAGACCAAATTCACCCCTCCACTTT. Translating it yields CASSVDHRPNSPLHF.